The clone carrying this T cell receptor beta chain was observed a few times. Two negative PCRs, clearance, or symptom resolution characterized the recovered Cohort 3 donors. The sample comes from a study of blood T cell repertoires in COVID-19. Authors' data handling: For nucleated cells, counts were estimated from reference gene primer amplification. Profiling relied on immunoSEQ multiplex PCR, and the TCRdb table lists in-frame clones only, not all of them. The D gene and trimming were derived from the DNA, and the V and J assignments and clone size from that table. The data show about 160,000 clones, roughly 80% seen once. The CDR3 spans 13 residues. V lost 10 bases and J lost 5; bases outside the gene matches: 9. Germline V lookup: CDR1 MNHEY, CDR2 SVGAGI.

The specimen sequenced was PBMCs or T cells enriched from blood (not recorded which). The sequence was collected from a woman aged 45-60 years who had recovered from COVID-19. The chain is built from TRBV6-5 and TRBJ1-2; TRBD1 agrees at 8 bases. The DNA of the CDR3 is TGTGCCACCACATGGAGGACAGGGTATGGCTACACCTTC. It is translated as CATTWRTGYGYTF.